Listed below are T cell receptor beta chains from one sample, sequenced in a study of T cells in localized non-small cell lung cancer. The repertoire was sequenced with immunoSEQ multiplex PCR; TCRdb's copy has only in-frame clones and lacks some. The sample lists about 33,000 clones; under 90% were seen once. This material consisted of peripheral blood, taken before any cancer treatment. The receptors come from a man aged 35 to 69 with stage I lung adenocarcinoma. The conserved cysteine and the conserved F or W are not part of the CDR3 here. Each record gives: V gene, J gene, CDR3 protein.

TRBV7-8,TRBJ2-2,ASSSRLTGTLGELF
TRBV30,TRBJ1-6,AWRGQGDSPLH
TRBV6-1,TRBJ1-5,ASNEQAHSNQPQH
TRBV19,TRBJ1-1,ASSIGRNTEAF
TRBV30,TRBJ2-4,AWSSSGVNIQY
TRBV19,TRBJ1-6,ASSIRDNSPLH
TRBV4-2,TRBJ2-1,ASSHSRGIGNEQF
TRBV5-1,TRBJ2-1,ASSLLLGSYNEQF
TRBV28,TRBJ2-5,ASSSPSTANLETQY
TRBV2,TRBJ2-7,ATKGDYSYEQY
TRBV5-1,TRBJ2-5,ASGVPPGGTQETQY
TRBV5-1,TRBJ1-1,ASSLYGQRAF
TRBV11-2,TRBJ2-5,ASSPGTGETQY
TRBV5-1,TRBJ2-7,ASSRGGGMGYEQY
TRBV13,TRBJ1-2,ASSLVSKGGYT
TRBV5-4,TRBJ1-2,ASHVGGQGVYGYT
TRBV6-5,TRBJ1-2,ASRYRGGDGYT
TRBV11-1,TRBJ1-1,ASSLAKNTEAF
TRBV29-1,TRBJ1-2,SVQSYGYT
TRBV4-1,TRBJ1-2,ASSRPGQLIYGYT
TRBV5-1,TRBJ2-1,ASSLAQGAMNEQF
TRBV5-4,TRBJ2-7,ASSPAGRGYEQY
TRBV19,TRBJ1-1,ASGKDRAPRDTEAF
TRBV6-1,TRBJ2-3,ASSEVPGVDTQY
TRBV9,TRBJ1-1,ASSPSGGWDTEAF